The next 17 T cell receptor beta chains were all read from a single sample in a study of T cells in Graves' hyperthyroidism and ophthalmopathy. RNA transcripts served as the template for amplifying TCR beta CDR3 regions. The HTBI primer set drove a first-round RT-PCR of the TCR CDR3. Each CDR3 protein gets one entry after TCRdb re-called the multiplex PCR reads with MiXCR. The sample has around 690,000 distinct CDR3 sequences, 15% to 20% seen once. The source material was blood. The source is a man between 50 and 59 years old with Graves' hyperthyroidism.

This clonotype was seen more than once but under ten times. CDR3 amino acids: CSVGTEYEQYF. The CDR3 DNA reads as TGCAGCGTAGGGACTGAATACGAGCAGTACTTC. The chain employs TRBV29-1 and TRBJ2-7; perhaps TRBD2 as D (6 bases). Germline V CDR1 and CDR2: SQVTM, ANQGSEA. The CDR3 is made up of 11 amino acids. V lost 6 bases and J 4 bases, leaving 10 bases between the germline ends.

At least ten counts were recorded for this clonotype. The V call is TRBV24-1, the J call TRBJ2-1, with 10 nucleotides matching TRBD2. The J segment lost 8 bases and the V segment lost 0 bases, leaving 6 bases of the junction unmatched. Germline-derived CDR1 and CDR2 are KGHDR and SFDVKD. CDR3 length: 16 amino acids. Here the CDR3 reads CATSDLKAGGPDEQFF. The CDR3 DNA sequence: TGTGCCACCAGTGATTTGAAAGCGGGAGGGCCCGATGAGCAGTTCTTC.

The chain joins TRBV20-1 to TRBJ2-4, with a tentative D call TRBD2 (5 bases). CDR3 length: 15 residues. V was trimmed by 4 bases and J by 0 bases, leaving 13 bases between them. In germline, CDR1 is DFQATT, CDR2 SNEGSKA (reference sequence). The CDR3 spells CSAIEGTKAKNIQYF. As DNA, the CDR3 is TGCAGTGCTATAGAGGGAACCAAAGCCAAAAACATTCAGTACTTC.

This clonotype was counted many times. The chain carries TRBV28 and TRBJ2-7; D uncertain. Trimming removed 1 base at V and 3 bases at J, with 7 bases between. CDR3 length: 13 amino acids. The germline gives CDR1 MDHEN, CDR2 SYDVKM. DNA for the CDR3: TGTGCCAGCAGTTTATTAAGTGTCTACGAGCAGTACTTC. It is translated as CASSLLSVYEQYF.

This clonotype was counted at least ten times. The chain couples TRBV11-1 to TRBJ2-3; D is possibly TRBD2 (6 bases). The CDR3 totals 17 residues. Deletions cut 2 bases from V and 7 bases from J, with 22 bases between. CDR1 and CDR2 from the germline V gene are SGHAT and FQDESV (reference sequence). CDR3 protein: CASSLSHREYSVYTQYF. The CDR3 bases are TGTGCCAGCAGCTTAAGTCATCGGGAGTATTCGGTGTATACGCAGTATTTT. The full variable domain, its missing parts supplied by reference TRBV11-1 and TRBJ2-3, is EAEVAQSPRYKITEKSQAVAFWCDPISGHATLYWYRQILGQGPELLVQFQDESVVDDSQLPKDRFSAERLKGVDSTLKIQPAELGDSAMYLCASSLSHREYSVYTQYFGPGTRLTVL.

This clonotype was seen more than once but under ten times. At one end, the junction sequence differs from germline, possibly due to a read error. The chain employs TRBV6-1 and TRBJ2-1, with D possibly being TRBD1 or TRBD2 (5 bases each). Germline V lookup: CDR1 MNHNS, CDR2 SASEGT. The CDR3 runs to 15 residues. CDR3 protein: CTSSSGTASYNEQFF. The CDR3 nucleotides read TGTACCAGCAGCTCCGGGACGGCGTCCTACAATGAGCAGTTCTTC.

This clonotype was found many times. This chain connects TRBV30 to TRBJ2-5, with TRBD1 identical over 9 bases. The CDR3 consists of 15 residues. Germline V gene lookup returns CDR1 GTSNPN and CDR2 SVGIG (reference sequence). After removal of 4 bases from V and 1 base from J, the junction contained 7 bases not matched to a gene. The CDR3 DNA sequence: TGTGCCTGGACGACCGGGACAGGGCGCCAAGAGACCCAGTACTTC. Residues: CAWTTGTGRQETQYF.

The table lists this clonotype with a few counts. This chain connects TRBV2 to TRBJ2-7; 8 bases align to TRBD1. CDR1 is SNHLY and CDR2 is FYNNEI in the germline V gene. V lost 7 bases to trimming and J lost 3 bases; unmatched junction nucleotides: 11. The CDR3 length is 15 residues. This CDR3 is CASTPARQGFYEQYF. The DNA of the CDR3 is TGTGCCAGCACCCCCGCGAGACAGGGGTTCTACGAGCAGTACTTC. Together with reference TRBV2 and TRBJ2-7, the CDR3 gives the full variable domain: EPEVTQTPSHQVTQMGQEVILRCVPISNHLYFYWYRQILGQKVEFLVSFYNNEISEKSEIFDDQFSVERPDGSNFTLKIRSTKLEDSAMYFCASTPARQGFYEQYFGPGTRLTVT.

This clonotype was counted at least ten times. The rearrangement joins TRBV3-1 to TRBJ2-7, with no clear D. Germline assignment: CDR1 LGHDT and CDR2 YNNKEL (reference sequence). The CDR3 consists of 13 residues. V lost 0 bases, J lost 2 bases, and 5 bases lay in between. As DNA, the CDR3 is TGTGCCAGCAGCCAAGAAAGGGCCTACGAGCAGTACTTC. The encoded protein is CASSQERAYEQYF.

This clonotype was detected ten times or more. J is TRBJ2-3 and V is TRBV20-1; the match to TRBD2 covers 10 bases. CDR1 is DFQATT, CDR2 SNEGSKA, per germline (reference sequence). J gave up 2 bases and V 6 bases, and 8 bases lay outside the gene matches. The CDR3 length is 15 residues. The CDR3 reads CSASKREGPTDTQYF. The CDR3 DNA follows: TGCAGTGCCTCTAAGCGGGAGGGCCCCACAGATACGCAGTATTTT.

The J gene is TRBJ2-3, the V gene TRBV6-5, with D perhaps given as TRBD1 or TRBD2 (5 bases each). The germline V and J ends were trimmed by 0 bases and 7 bases, with 20 bases remaining between them. The germline V gene encodes CDR1 MNHEY and CDR2 SVGAGI. This CDR3 is 17 amino acids long. This chain's CDR3 is CASSYSPPGTYPHTQYF. As DNA, the CDR3 is TGTGCCAGCAGTTACTCCCCCCCCGGGACCTACCCACATACGCAGTATTTT.

This clonotype was seen more than once but under ten times. V usage is TRBV18 and J usage is TRBJ2-7; no firm D call. In germline, CDR1 is KGHSH, CDR2 LQKENI. The germline V and J ends were trimmed by 3 bases and 6 bases, with 12 bases remaining between them. CDR3 length: 13 amino acids. The CDR3 here is CASSPEVFGEQYF. DNA for the CDR3: TGTGCCAGCTCACCCGAAGTCTTCGGCGAGCAGTACTTC. Complete variable domain (other parts from reference TRBV18 and TRBJ2-7): NAGVMQNPRHLVRRRGQEARLRCSPMKGHSHVYWYRQLPEEGLKFMVYLQKENIIDESGMPKERFSAEFPKEGPSILRIQQVVRGDSAAYFCASSPEVFGEQYFGPGTRLTVT.

This clonotype was recorded many times. V is TRBV28 and J is TRBJ2-1, with a possible D match to TRBD1 (6 bases). This CDR3 spans 14 amino acids. The germline gives CDR1 MDHEN, CDR2 SYDVKM. The ends were cut back, 6 bases at V and 4 bases at J, with 13 bases in the middle. CDR3 residues: CASSLDDRYNEQFF. The CDR3 nucleotides read TGTGCCAGCAGCCTTGACGACAGGTACAATGAGCAGTTCTTC.

This clonotype has at least ten counts. V is TRBV2 and J is TRBJ1-5; possible D gene TRBD1, 6 bases. The CDR3 spans 13 residues. Germline V gene data show CDR1 as SNHLY and CDR2 as FYNNEI. V lost 6 bases and J lost 6, with 12 bases in between. This CDR3 reads CASREGGRQPQHF. Here the CDR3 DNA reads TGTGCCAGCAGGGAGGGGGGGCGTCAGCCCCAGCATTTT.

The gene calls are TRBV11-2 and TRBJ2-3; 9 positions match TRBD2. V was pared by 5 bases and J by 2 bases, with 8 bases of the junction left unmatched. This CDR3 contains 16 residues. Germline loops: CDR1 SGHAT, CDR2 FQNNGV. The CDR3 sequence is CASSQGPGLATDTQYF. CDR3 nucleotide sequence: TGTGCCAGCAGCCAAGGCCCGGGACTAGCCACAGATACGCAGTATTTT. Using reference TRBV11-2 and TRBJ2-3 for the parts outside the CDR3, the full variable domain is EAGVAQSPRYKIIEKRQSVAFWCNPISGHATLYWYQQILGQGPKLLIQFQNNGVVDDSQLPKDRFSAERLKGVDSTLKIQPAKLEDSAVYLCASSQGPGLATDTQYFGPGTRLTVL.

The J gene is TRBJ2-3, the V gene TRBV9; tentative D call: TRBD1 (6 bases). The CDR3 is made up of 14 amino acids. The V and J ends lost 2 bases and 3 bases respectively, with 10 bases between them. Germline loops: CDR1 SGDLS, CDR2 YYNGEE. CDR3 protein: CASSVFDRTDTQYF. The CDR3 bases are TGTGCCAGCAGCGTCTTCGACAGGACAGATACGCAGTATTTT.

This chain connects TRBV9 to TRBJ1-3, with TRBD1 matching 7 bases. The CDR3 is made up of 15 amino acids. Germline lookup yields CDR1 SGDLS and CDR2 YYNGEE. The V and J ends lost 3 bases and 0 bases, in that order; junction bases with no gene match: 3. CDR3 region: CASSGGQISGNTIYF. The CDR3 bases are TGTGCCAGCAGCGGGGGACAGATCTCTGGAAACACCATATATTTT.